This T cell receptor (beta chain) was captured in a study of cytomegalovirus exposure and HLA in healthy donors. Study-level points and caveats: In the roughly 110 validation repertoires, about 94% of cluster scores exceeded 0, per a later analysis. The study recorded 164 TCR beta chains that were cytomegalovirus-associated. Reported results showed that the classifier diagnosed cytomegalovirus status with high specificity and sensitivity. Usually a TCR sequence was rare, but some public TCRs were found in many donors.

Clones were sequenced by immunoSEQ multiplex PCR, and TCRdb holds only the in-frame ones, with some missing. This repertoire shows around 60,000 clones, about nine tenths found once; its top ten account for around 1.1%. V lost 6 bases and J lost 5, with 24 bases in between. In germline, CDR1 is SEHNR, CDR2 FQNEAQ (reference sequence). The CDR3 consists of 17 residues. Worth noting for this clone: Its antigen is not known.

The clonotype was recovered from a man aged 18 to 35 in good health and CMV-seronegative. Sequenced: PBMCs. This chain joins TRBV7-9 and TRBJ2-3; D might be TRBD1 (6 bases). The CDR3 loop is CASSFIIGGPAGDTQYF. CDR3 sequence (DNA): TGTGCCAGCAGTTTCATAATAGGGGGACCAGCCGGAGATACGCAGTATTTT.